This T cell receptor (beta chain) was captured by sequencing in a study of CD8 T cells in ankylosing spondylitis. Germline loops: CDR1 KGHSH, CDR2 LQKENI. The CDR3 extends over 14 amino acids. Trimming took off 3 bases at V and 2 bases at J, with 10 bases between the two ends. Each TCR beta library was made by quantitative 5'-RACE that incorporated molecular barcodes. Each CDR3 protein is one row after TCRdb ran MiXCR on the 5' RACE reads. Here the sample spans approximately 540,000 distinct CDR3 sequences, roughly 13% being singletons. In the case of this clonotype: The target antigen is unknown.

General study results and limits: Seemingly distinctive of ankylosing spondylitis blood was a TCR beta motif formed by eight highly homologous variants.

This TCR came from a male donor with ankylosing spondylitis. The specimen sequenced was blood, either unsorted or a sorted T cell fraction (not recorded which). The V gene is TRBV18, the J gene TRBJ1-2; D gene ambiguous. This CDR3 is CASSPESGNYGYTF. DNA of the CDR3: TGTGCCAGCTCACCCGAATCCGGGAACTATGGCTACACCTTC.